These T cell receptor beta chains were read from a single sample in a study of OX40 agonist ivuxolimab in advanced cancers. Repertoires were generated with immunoSEQ multiplex PCR, while TCRdb's copy carries only in-frame clones and drops some. The top ten clones hold approximately 0.54% of a sample with 90,000 to 100,000 clones, 87% of them seen once. The source material was CD4+ or CD8+ T cells sorted from blood, sampled in a trial of the OX40 agonist ivuxolimab. Source of these receptors: an adult with an advanced solid tumor such as melanoma, head and neck, liver or kidney cancer. CDR3s include the opening cysteine and the closing phenylalanine or tryptophan. The D gene is left open where the match is weak. Clone size is given for some rows only: seen once, a few or many times, or a class if the clone is expanded.

CDR3 length,J gene,clone size,V gene,D gene,CDR3 protein,CDR3 DNA
11,TRBJ1-5,NA,TRBV27,NA,CASSFPQPQHF,TGTGCCAGCAGTTTTCCTCAGCCCCAGCATTTT
15,TRBJ1-4,few,TRBV7-2,NA,CASSPRLTTGEKLFF,TGTGCCAGCAGCCCCAGACTTACAACGGGGGAAAAACTGTTTTTT
15,TRBJ2-1,NA,TRBV7-3,NA,CASSLTGTAYNEQFF,TGTGCCAGCAGCTTAACCGGGACGGCCTACAATGAGCAGTTCTTC
17,TRBJ2-5,NA,TRBV11-2,NA,CASSVLWVSAPQETQYF,TGTGCCAGCAGCGTATTATGGGTTTCCGCCCCCCAAGAGACCCAGTACTTC
16,TRBJ2-1,NA,TRBV4-1,NA,CASSQVGLVEVNEQFF,TGCGCCAGCAGCCAAGTGGGGCTAGTGGAAGTCAATGAGCAGTTCTTC
15,TRBJ2-5,NA,TRBV5-4,TRBD1,CASSTGQGGGETQYF,TGTGCCAGCAGCACAGGACAGGGGGGAGGAGAGACCCAGTACTTC
16,TRBJ2-4,NA,TRBV28,NA,CASSVPGQTLKNIQYF,TGTGCCAGCAGTGTACCGGGCCAAACGTTGAAAAACATTCAGTACTTC
18,TRBJ2-2,NA,TRBV4-2,TRBD1,CASSQPPDRGFSTGELFF,TGTGCCAGCAGCCAACCCCCGGACAGGGGTTTTAGTACCGGGGAGCTGTTTTTT
13,TRBJ2-5,NA,TRBV5-1,NA,CASSLSPQETQYF,TGCGCCAGCAGCTTGAGCCCCCAAGAGACCCAGTACTTC
16,TRBJ2-7,NA,TRBV9,NA,CASSDAGGEAKDEQYF,TGTGCCAGCAGTGACGCTGGGGGCGAGGCAAAGGACGAGCAGTACTTC
13,TRBJ1-4,NA,TRBV5-5,NA,CASSDWTVKKLFF,TGTGCCAGCAGCGACTGGACAGTCAAAAAACTGTTTTTT
15,TRBJ2-6,NA,TRBV19,NA,CASIPGTSGANVLTF,TGTGCCAGTATTCCAGGTACATCTGGGGCCAACGTCCTGACTTTC
16,TRBJ2-5,NA,TRBV5-5,TRBD1,CASSLALGQGEETQYF,TGTGCCAGCAGCTTGGCATTAGGACAGGGAGAAGAGACCCAGTACTTC
13,TRBJ2-1,NA,TRBV6-7,NA,CASSSLTWNEQFF,TGTGCCAGCAGTTCCCTGACATGGAATGAGCAGTTCTTC
17,TRBJ2-7,NA,TRBV10-1,TRBD2,CASSDDLAGAEGWEQYF,TGCGCCAGCAGTGACGACCTAGCGGGGGCTGAAGGCTGGGAGCAGTACTTC
17,TRBJ2-3,NA,TRBV7-2,TRBD2,CASSPRTSGGLTDTQYF,TGTGCCAGCAGCCCCCGGACTAGCGGGGGGTTAACAGATACGCAGTATTTT
15,TRBJ2-7,NA,TRBV6-5,TRBD1,CASSYTGTGVHEQYF,TGTGCCAGCAGTTACACCGGGACAGGGGTCCACGAGCAGTACTTC
14,TRBJ2-2,NA,TRBV2,NA,CASSDRSLAGELFF,TGTGCCAGCAGTGACAGGAGCCTTGCCGGGGAGCTGTTTTTT
12,TRBJ1-6,NA,TRBV6-6,NA,CASSYPRGPLHF,TGTGCCAGCAGTTACCCGCGGGGACCCCTCCACTTT
16,TRBJ1-6,NA,TRBV7-3,TRBD1,CASSDLAGTGPSPLHF,TGTGCCAGCAGCGATCTTGCCGGGACAGGGCCCTCACCCCTCCACTTT
14,TRBJ2-2,NA,TRBV14,TRBD2,CASSPSGGYGELFF,TGTGCCAGCAGCCCAAGCGGGGGGTACGGGGAGCTGTTTTTT
17,TRBJ2-2,NA,TRBV9,TRBD2,CASNPQWGGSNTGELFF,TGTGCCAGCAACCCCCAGTGGGGGGGGTCTAACACCGGGGAGCTGTTTTTT
12,TRBJ1-5,once,TRBV5-4,NA,CASSSDQGTQHF,TGTGCCAGCAGCTCGGATCAAGGCACCCAGCATTTT
13,TRBJ1-5,NA,TRBV6-5,NA,CASSYGKGQPQHF,TGTGCCAGCAGTTACGGGAAGGGTCAGCCCCAGCATTTT
14,TRBJ1-2,NA,TRBV28,NA,CASSRGGEGHGYTF,TGTGCCAGCAGCCGTGGGGGGGAGGGACATGGCTACACCTTC
16,TRBJ2-1,NA,TRBV4-2,TRBD2,CASSQGTSASGGEQFF,TGTGCCAGCAGCCAGGGGACTAGCGCCTCCGGGGGTGAGCAGTTCTTC
13,TRBJ1-1,few,TRBV6-6,NA,CASSYARGTEAFF,TGTGCCAGCAGTTACGCGCGGGGGACTGAAGCTTTCTTT
13,TRBJ2-5,NA,TRBV5-5,NA,CASGRTDQETQYF,TGTGCCAGCGGAAGGACGGACCAAGAGACCCAGTACTTC
17,TRBJ2-2,once,TRBV11-1,NA,CASSLASGPRITGELFF,TGTGCCAGCAGCTTAGCGTCGGGACCAAGAATAACCGGGGAGCTGTTTTTT
13,TRBJ2-7,once,TRBV6-5,NA,CASRVTGPYEQYF,TGTGCCAGCAGAGTTACAGGACCCTACGAGCAGTACTTC
15,TRBJ1-1,NA,TRBV7-9,NA,CASNLQTGGNTEAFF,TGTGCCAGCAACCTCCAGACAGGCGGTAACACTGAAGCTTTCTTT
14,TRBJ1-1,NA,TRBV7-2,NA,CASSLAVGNTEAFF,TGTGCCAGCAGCTTAGCTGTGGGAAACACTGAAGCTTTCTTT
14,TRBJ1-5,NA,TRBV5-5,NA,CASSLDRGNQPQHF,TGTGCCAGCAGCTTGGATCGAGGCAATCAGCCCCAGCATTTT
15,TRBJ2-7,NA,TRBV2,NA,CASSEAHTAHYEQYF,TGTGCCAGCAGTGAAGCGCACACAGCTCATTACGAGCAGTACTTC
16,TRBJ2-1,NA,TRBV25-1,TRBD2,CASSPSGGATYNEQFF,TGTGCCAGCAGTCCAAGCGGGGGGGCCACCTACAATGAGCAGTTCTTC
13,TRBJ2-2,NA,TRBV6-1,NA,CASMPGSTGELFF,TGTGCCAGCATGCCGGGATCCACCGGGGAGCTGTTTTTT
12,TRBJ2-7,NA,TRBV28,NA,CASSRGTYEQYF,TGTGCCAGCAGCCGGGGGACCTACGAGCAGTACTTC
13,TRBJ1-6,few,TRBV2,NA,CASSYTGDSPLHF,TGTGCCAGCTCATATACTGGCGATTCACCCCTCCACTTT
14,TRBJ2-3,NA,TRBV7-3,NA,CASSRSSGTDTQYF,TGTGCCAGCAGCCGGAGTAGCGGCACAGATACGCAGTATTTT
15,TRBJ2-3,NA,TRBV28,NA,CASISREGSTDTQYF,TGTGCCAGCATTTCCAGGGAAGGTAGCACAGATACGCAGTATTTT
14,TRBJ2-7,NA,TRBV5-5,NA,CASSWDNSPGEQYF,TGTGCCAGCAGTTGGGACAACTCCCCGGGGGAGCAGTACTTC
17,TRBJ2-2,NA,TRBV28,TRBD1,CASSLTAGDRLVRELFF,TGTGCCAGCAGTCTCACCGCAGGGGACAGGCTAGTCCGGGAGCTGTTTTTT
13,TRBJ2-7,few,TRBV7-9,TRBD2,CASSPRGGTEQYF,TGTGCCAGCAGCCCCCGGGGGGGGACCGAGCAGTACTTC
12,TRBJ1-2,NA,TRBV6-5,NA,CASSPSGDGYTF,TGTGCCAGCAGCCCATCAGGGGACGGCTACACCTTC
16,TRBJ1-2,NA,TRBV7-8,NA,CASSHSGRPGEAGYTF,TGTGCCAGCAGCCACAGCGGTAGGCCAGGGGAGGCTGGCTACACCTTC
19,TRBJ1-1,NA,TRBV7-3,TRBD1,CASSSHVLGPGQGSTEAFF,TGTGCCAGCAGCTCCCACGTACTCGGACCGGGACAGGGTAGCACTGAAGCTTTCTTT
15,TRBJ1-4,NA,TRBV11-2,TRBD1,CASSFGQGWDEKLFF,TGTGCCAGCAGCTTCGGACAGGGGTGGGATGAAAAACTGTTTTTT
16,TRBJ2-1,NA,TRBV7-3,NA,CASSFTSDVTYNEQFF,TGTGCCAGCAGCTTTACTTCGGACGTAACCTACAATGAGCAGTTCTTC
14,TRBJ1-3,NA,TRBV5-4,NA,CASSLEGSGNTIYF,TGTGCCAGCAGCCTCGAGGGCTCTGGAAACACCATATATTTT
15,TRBJ2-3,NA,TRBV7-2,TRBD1,CASSFRPGTGNTQYF,TGTGCCAGCAGCTTCCGTCCCGGGACAGGGAACACGCAGTATTTT
15,TRBJ1-4,NA,TRBV16,TRBD1,CASSPPGQGNEKLFF,TGTGCCAGCAGCCCCCCGGGACAGGGGAATGAAAAACTGTTTTTT
14,TRBJ1-3,NA,TRBV19,NA,CASSIDMGRNTIYF,TGTGCCAGTAGTATAGACATGGGACGAAACACCATATATTTT
14,TRBJ2-3,NA,TRBV5-1,NA,CASSPLGGTDTQYF,TGCGCCAGCAGCCCCCTGGGGGGCACAGATACGCAGTATTTT
11,TRBJ1-1,NA,TRBV6-5,NA,CASSSGFRAFF,TGTGCCAGCAGCTCAGGATTTCGAGCTTTCTTT
12,TRBJ1-1,NA,TRBV9,NA,CASSSRNTEAFF,TGTGCCAGCAGCTCCAGGAACACTGAAGCTTTCTTT
14,TRBJ1-5,few,TRBV6-5,NA,CASSPGRGNQPQHF,TGTGCCAGCAGTCCAGGCAGGGGCAATCAGCCCCAGCATTTT
13,TRBJ2-5,NA,TRBV7-3,NA,CASSLIPEETQYF,TGTGCCAGCAGCTTAATACCAGAAGAGACCCAGTACTTC
17,TRBJ2-3,NA,TRBV4-1,NA,CASSREVGGGFADTQYF,TGCGCCAGCAGCCGAGAAGTGGGGGGCGGTTTTGCAGATACGCAGTATTTT
13,TRBJ2-7,once,TRBV6-1,NA,CATAMGGSYEQYF,TGTGCCACAGCCATGGGTGGGTCCTACGAGCAGTACTTC
13,TRBJ1-2,NA,TRBV19,NA,CASSMEENYGYTF,TGTGCCAGTAGTATGGAGGAGAACTATGGCTACACCTTC